The T cell receptor (beta chain) described here comes from a study of cytomegalovirus exposure and HLA in healthy donors. PCR employed 60 Vbeta and 13 Jbeta primers. In the authors' methods: Later analysis identified tens of millions of unique TCR beta chains, approximately 11 million shared. The table came from immunoSEQ multiplex PCR; TCRdb's copy has only in-frame clones and leaves some out. The V and J calls and clone size come from that table; D and trimming were worked out from the DNA. The table shows fewer than 150,000 clones, with 73% occurring only once. The V and J ends lost 1 base and 7 bases respectively, with 10 bases between them. This CDR3 contains 14 residues. The germline gives CDR1 SGHTA, CDR2 FQGNSA.

This chain uses TRBV7-2 with TRBJ1-4; perhaps TRBD1 as D (5 bases). Sequenced material: PBMCs. This TCR was recovered from a human donor in good health. The CDR3 spells CASSLGGVGEKLFF. DNA of the CDR3: TGTGCCAGCAGCTTAGGGGGGGTGGGTGAAAAACTGTTTTTT.